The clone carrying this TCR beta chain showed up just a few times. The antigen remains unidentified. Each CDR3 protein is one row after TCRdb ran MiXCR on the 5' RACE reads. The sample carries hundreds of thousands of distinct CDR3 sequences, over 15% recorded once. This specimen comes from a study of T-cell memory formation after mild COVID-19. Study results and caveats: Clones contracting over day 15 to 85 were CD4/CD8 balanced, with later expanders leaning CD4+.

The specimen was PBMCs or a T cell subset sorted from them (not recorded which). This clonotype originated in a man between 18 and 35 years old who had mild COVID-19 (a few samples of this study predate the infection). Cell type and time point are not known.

CDR3 bases: TGTGCCAGCAGCCGAGGACAGGGGGCATTGGAGCAGTACTTC. The encoded protein is CASSRGQGALEQYF. The rearrangement uses TRBV12-3 or TRBV12-4 and TRBJ2-7, with TRBD1 identical over 11 bases. J gave up 7 bases and V 6 bases, and 8 bases lay outside the gene matches. The CDR3 is 14 amino acids.